A selection of T cell receptor beta chains follows, all from one sample in a study of beta chain features in type 1 diabetes. Sequencing used immunoSEQ multiplex PCR; TCRdb keeps in-frame clones, though not all of them. The data show 970,000 or so clones, roughly 17% seen once. The material sequenced was naive CD4+ T cells from blood. All receptors derive from a woman aged 18-30 years in good health. The CDR3 runs from the conserved cysteine through the conserved F or W. A D gene is named only where the DNA matches it firmly. Where a row states a size, it is once, few, many or the class of an expanded clone; other rows omit it.

-	-	TRBJ2-3	TRBV11-3	CASSVEAQYF	TGTGCCAGCAGCGTAGAGGCGCAGTATTTT
once	TRBD2	TRBJ2-3	TRBV11-3	CASSLDGSSGGYDTQYF	TGTGCCAGCAGCTTAGACGGGAGTAGCGGGGGCTATGATACGCAGTATTTT
few	-	TRBJ2-2	TRBV7-3	CASSHSSGELFF	TGTGCCAGCAGCCATAGTAGCGGGGAGCTGTTTTTT
few	-	TRBJ1-1	TRBV2	CASSEARGTEAFF	TGTGCCAGCAGTGAAGCGAGGGGAACTGAAGCTTTCTTT
-	TRBD1	TRBJ1-4	TRBV15	CATSQQGQGPLGEKLFF	TGTGCCACCAGTCAGCAGGGACAGGGCCCCCTAGGTGAAAAACTGTTTTTT
-	-	TRBJ1-2	TRBV18	CASSGGMDYGYTF	TGTGCCAGCTCCGGGGGGATGGACTATGGCTACACCTTC
-	-	TRBJ2-3	TRBV19	CASSRVGGTDTQYF	TGTGCCAGTAGTCGGGTCGGTGGCACAGATACGCAGTATTTT
-	TRBD1	TRBJ2-7	TRBV10-3	CAIRSDRRTDEQYF	TGTGCCATCAGATCGGACAGGCGGACCGACGAGCAGTACTTC
-	-	TRBJ2-1	TRBV20-1	CSANSYNEQFF	TGCAGTGCTAACAGCTACAATGAGCAGTTCTTC
-	-	TRBJ1-1	TRBV29-1	CSVQSYMNTEAFF	TGCAGCGTTCAAAGTTACATGAACACTGAAGCTTTCTTT
few	-	TRBJ1-5	TRBV4-3	CASSQERRVQPQHF	TGCGCCAGCAGCCAAGAGAGGCGCGTTCAGCCCCAGCATTTT
-	TRBD1	TRBJ2-7	TRBV27	CASSSTGGYEQYF	TGTGCCAGCAGTTCGACAGGGGGCTACGAGCAGTACTTC
few	TRBD1	TRBJ1-2	TRBV7-9	CASSLPKGQGFLNYGYTF	TGTGCCAGCAGCTTACCGAAGGGACAGGGCTTCCTTAACTATGGCTACACCTTC
few	-	TRBJ2-4	TRBV7-2	CASSLLTPRAKNIQYF	TGTGCCAGCAGCTTACTTACTCCCAGAGCCAAAAACATTCAGTACTTC
few	-	TRBJ1-2	TRBV14	CASSQDPNPARGYTF	TGTGCCAGCAGCCAAGATCCAAACCCCGCCAGGGGCTACACCTTC
-	TRBD2	TRBJ2-3	TRBV27	CASTRRLAGLPDTQYF	TGTGCCAGCACCCGAAGACTAGCGGGACTCCCAGATACGCAGTATTTT
-	-	TRBJ1-1	TRBV28	CASSLWGGRQEAFF	TGTGCCAGCAGTTTATGGGGAGGCAGGCAGGAAGCTTTCTTT
few	-	TRBJ2-5	TRBV10-3	CAISGGGLQETQYF	TGTGCCATCAGTGGAGGCGGACTCCAAGAGACCCAGTACTTC
few	-	TRBJ1-2	TRBV25-1	CASSESFGGYYGYTF	TGTGCCAGCAGTGAGAGCTTCGGGGGGTACTATGGCTACACCTTC
-	TRBD2	TRBJ2-1	TRBV19	CASMPLNGRTYNEQFF	TGTGCCAGTATGCCTTTGAACGGGAGGACCTACAATGAGCAGTTCTTC
-	TRBD1	TRBJ2-5	TRBV28	CASIPGSSQGFVETQYF	TGTGCCAGCATCCCCGGCAGTTCACAGGGGTTTGTGGAGACCCAGTACTTC
-	TRBD2	TRBJ2-7	TRBV28	CASEAGGPYEQYF	TGTGCCAGTGAAGCGGGAGGGCCTTACGAGCAGTACTTC
-	-	TRBJ2-1	TRBV10-3	CAIGEAASSYNEQFF	TGTGCCATCGGGGAGGCCGCGAGCTCCTACAATGAGCAGTTCTTC
few	-	TRBJ2-2	TRBV9	CASSVSAVAAGAGELFF	TGTGCCAGCAGCGTGTCCGCGGTCGCGGCCGGGGCCGGGGAGCTGTTTTTT
few	TRBD2	TRBJ2-1	TRBV28	CASSLALLAGLYNEQFF	TGTGCCAGCAGTCTGGCCTTACTAGCGGGATTATACAATGAGCAGTTCTTC
-	-	TRBJ1-1	TRBV10-3	CAISLQVNTEAFF	TGTGCCATCAGTCTACAGGTGAACACTGAAGCTTTCTTT
-	TRBD2	TRBJ2-3	TRBV9	CASSAREGSADTQYF	TGTGCCAGCAGCGCGCGGGAGGGCTCGGCAGATACGCAGTATTTT
few	-	TRBJ2-3	TRBV4-2	CASSQGQLISTDTQYF	TGTGCCAGCAGCCAAGGACAGCTCATTAGCACAGATACGCAGTATTTT
few	-	TRBJ2-2	TRBV2	CASSGYGGTGELFF	TGTGCCAGCAGTGGGTACGGAGGCACCGGGGAGCTGTTTTTT
few	-	TRBJ2-7	TRBV4-1	CASSQEPRGSTYEQYF	TGCGCCAGCAGCCAGGAGCCCAGGGGTTCTACCTACGAGCAGTACTTC
-	TRBD2	TRBJ2-1	TRBV5-1	CASSLDSGRALVNEQFF	TGCGCCAGCAGCTTGGATAGCGGGAGGGCCCTAGTAAATGAGCAGTTCTTC
-	-	TRBJ1-5	TRBV6-6	CASSYSSDQPQHF	TGTGCCAGCAGTTACTCGTCAGATCAGCCCCAGCATTTT
few	-	TRBJ1-1	TRBV10-3	CAITRSPFTGRWTEAFF	TGTGCCATCACCCGCTCCCCCTTCACAGGTCGTTGGACTGAAGCTTTCTTT
-	-	TRBJ2-2	TRBV7-6	CASSSLTMYRAGELFF	TGTGCCAGCAGCTCCCTGACAATGTATAGGGCCGGGGAGCTGTTTTTT
-	-	TRBJ2-1	TRBV7-3	CASSSGHNEQFF	TGTGCCAGCAGCTCCGGACACAATGAGCAGTTCTTC
-	-	TRBJ2-7	TRBV25-1	CASQGSYSVEQYF	TGTGCCAGCCAAGGATCTTATTCCGTCGAGCAGTACTTC
few	TRBD2	TRBJ2-1	TRBV10-3	CAISGGLAGGWGNEQFF	TGTGCCATCAGCGGCGGACTAGCGGGAGGTTGGGGCAATGAGCAGTTCTTC
few	-	TRBJ1-2	TRBV7-2	CASSSLSGAMSNYGYTF	TGTGCCAGCAGCTCCTTAAGTGGGGCAATGAGCAACTATGGCTACACCTTC
-	TRBD1	TRBJ1-2	TRBV19	CASSIDLGTGTNGYTF	TGTGCCAGTAGTATAGATCTGGGGACAGGGACGAATGGCTACACCTTC
-	-	TRBJ1-1	TRBV13	CASSLRTANTEAFF	TGTGCCAGCAGCTTACGGACAGCTAACACTGAAGCTTTCTTT
-	TRBD1	TRBJ1-5	TRBV4-2	CASSKWSGQGSNQPQHF	TGTGCCAGCAGCAAGTGGTCCGGACAGGGGAGCAATCAGCCCCAGCATTTT